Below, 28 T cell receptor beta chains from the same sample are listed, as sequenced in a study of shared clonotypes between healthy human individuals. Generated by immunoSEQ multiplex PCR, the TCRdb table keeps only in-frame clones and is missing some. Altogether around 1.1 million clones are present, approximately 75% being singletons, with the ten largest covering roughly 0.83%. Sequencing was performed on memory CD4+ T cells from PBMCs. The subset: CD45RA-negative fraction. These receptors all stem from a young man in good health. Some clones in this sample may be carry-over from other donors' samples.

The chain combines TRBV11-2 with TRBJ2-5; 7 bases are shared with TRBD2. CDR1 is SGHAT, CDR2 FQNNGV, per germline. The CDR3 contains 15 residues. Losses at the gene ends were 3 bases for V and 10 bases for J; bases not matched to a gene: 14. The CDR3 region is CASSFLLQDPGGQYF. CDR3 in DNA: TGTGCCAGCAGCTTTTTGTTACAGGATCCGGGGGGCCAGTACTTC.

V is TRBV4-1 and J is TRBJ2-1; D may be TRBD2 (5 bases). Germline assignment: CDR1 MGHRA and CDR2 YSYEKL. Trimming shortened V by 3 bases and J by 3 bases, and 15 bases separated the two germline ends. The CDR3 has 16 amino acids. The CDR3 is CASSQGLARNYNEQFF. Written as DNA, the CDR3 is TGCGCCAGCAGCCAGGGATTAGCGAGAAACTACAATGAGCAGTTCTTC.

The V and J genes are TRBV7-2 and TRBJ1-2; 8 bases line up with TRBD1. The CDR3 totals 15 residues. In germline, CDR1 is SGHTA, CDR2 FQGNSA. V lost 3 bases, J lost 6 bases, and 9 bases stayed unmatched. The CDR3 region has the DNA TGTGCCAGCAGCTTGAGGACAGGGCAAAATCATGGCTACACCTTC. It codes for CASSLRTGQNHGYTF.

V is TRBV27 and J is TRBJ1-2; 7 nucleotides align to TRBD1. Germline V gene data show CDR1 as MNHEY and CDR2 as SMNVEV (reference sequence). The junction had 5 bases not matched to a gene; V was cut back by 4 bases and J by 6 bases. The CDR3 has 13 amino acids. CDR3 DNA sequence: TGTGCCAGCAGTTCTTTTACAGGGGATGGCTACACCTTC. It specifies CASSSFTGDGYTF.

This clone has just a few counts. This CDR3 is CASSRSGRTHNEQFF. CDR3 nucleotides: TGTGCCAGCAGCCGAAGCGGGAGGACCCACAATGAGCAGTTCTTC. The rearrangement links TRBV9 to TRBJ2-1; 9 positions agree with TRBD2. The CDR3 runs to 15 residues. With V trimmed by 4 bases and J by 5 bases, 7 bases remained unmatched. Germline V gene data show CDR1 as SGDLS and CDR2 as YYNGEE.

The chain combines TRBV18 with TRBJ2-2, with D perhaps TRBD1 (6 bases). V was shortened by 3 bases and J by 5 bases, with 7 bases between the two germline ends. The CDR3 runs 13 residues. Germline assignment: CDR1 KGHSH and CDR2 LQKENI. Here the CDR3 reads CASSPGQTGELFF. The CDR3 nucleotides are TGTGCCAGCTCACCTGGACAGACCGGGGAGCTGTTTTTT.

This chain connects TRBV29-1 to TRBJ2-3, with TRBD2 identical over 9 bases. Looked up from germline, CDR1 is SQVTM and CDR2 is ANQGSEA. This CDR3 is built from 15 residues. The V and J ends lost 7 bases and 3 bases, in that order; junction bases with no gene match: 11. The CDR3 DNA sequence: TGCAGCGCCGACTGGCGTCTAGCGGGAACAGATACGCAGTATTTT. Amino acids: CSADWRLAGTDTQYF.

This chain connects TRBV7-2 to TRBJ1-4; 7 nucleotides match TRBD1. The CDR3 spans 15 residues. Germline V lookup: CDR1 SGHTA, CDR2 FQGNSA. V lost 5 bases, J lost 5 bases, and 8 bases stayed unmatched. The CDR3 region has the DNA TGTGCCAGCAGCCCGGAGACAGGGCAGAATGAAAAACTGTTTTTT. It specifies CASSPETGQNEKLFF.

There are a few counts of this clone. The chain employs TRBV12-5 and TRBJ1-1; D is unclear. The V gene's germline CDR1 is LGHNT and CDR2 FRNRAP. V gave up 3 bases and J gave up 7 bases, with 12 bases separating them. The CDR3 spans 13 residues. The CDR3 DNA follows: TGTGCTAGTGGTTTCCCGGGGTCAGGTGAAGCTTTCTTT. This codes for CASGFPGSGEAFF.

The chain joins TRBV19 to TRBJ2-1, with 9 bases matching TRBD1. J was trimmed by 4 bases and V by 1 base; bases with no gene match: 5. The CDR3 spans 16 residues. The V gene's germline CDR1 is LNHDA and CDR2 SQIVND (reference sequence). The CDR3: CASSIGTGGPYNEQFF. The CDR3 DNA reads TGTGCCAGTAGTATAGGTACAGGGGGCCCGTACAATGAGCAGTTCTTC.

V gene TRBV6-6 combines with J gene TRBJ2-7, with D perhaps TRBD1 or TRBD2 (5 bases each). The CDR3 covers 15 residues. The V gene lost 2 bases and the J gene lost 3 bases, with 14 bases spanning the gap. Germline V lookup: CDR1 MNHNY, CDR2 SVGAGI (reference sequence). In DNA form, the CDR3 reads TGTGCCAGCAGTTACCGGGACCTACTCCGCTACGAGCAGTACTTC. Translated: CASSYRDLLRYEQYF.

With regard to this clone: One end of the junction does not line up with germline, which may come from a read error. As DNA, the CDR3 is TGTGCCAGCAGCTCGACCTGGGATCGTCCTGCTTTC. It is translated as CASSSTWDRPAF. The chain is built from TRBV7-2 and TRBJ2-4, with unresolved D. The CDR3 runs 12 residues. Germline V lookup: CDR1 SGHTA, CDR2 FQGNSA. The full variable domain, rest sourced from reference TRBV7-2 and TRBJ2-4, is GAGVSQSPSNKVTEKGKDVELRCDPISGHTALYWYRQSLGQGLEFLIYFQGNSAPDKSGLPSDRFSAERTGGSVSTLTIQRTQQEDSAVYLCASSSTWDRPAFGAGTRLSVL.

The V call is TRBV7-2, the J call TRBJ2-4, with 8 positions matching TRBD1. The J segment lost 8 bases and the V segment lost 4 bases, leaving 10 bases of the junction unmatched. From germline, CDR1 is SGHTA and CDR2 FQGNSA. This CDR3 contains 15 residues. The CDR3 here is CASSSSQGAAYIQYF. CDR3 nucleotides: TGTGCCAGCAGCTCGAGTCAGGGGGCGGCATACATTCAGTACTTC. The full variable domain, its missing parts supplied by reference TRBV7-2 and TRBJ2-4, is GAGVSQSPSNKVTEKGKDVELRCDPISGHTALYWYRQSLGQGLEFLIYFQGNSAPDKSGLPSDRFSAERTGGSVSTLTIQRTQQEDSAVYLCASSSSQGAAYIQYFGAGTRLSVL.

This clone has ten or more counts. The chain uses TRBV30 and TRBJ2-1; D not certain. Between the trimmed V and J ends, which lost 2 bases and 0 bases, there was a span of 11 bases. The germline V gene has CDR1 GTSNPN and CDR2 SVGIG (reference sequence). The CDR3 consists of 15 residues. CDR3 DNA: TGTGCCTGGAGTTTACACCTGAGCTCCTACAATGAGCAGTTCTTC. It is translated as CAWSLHLSSYNEQFF.

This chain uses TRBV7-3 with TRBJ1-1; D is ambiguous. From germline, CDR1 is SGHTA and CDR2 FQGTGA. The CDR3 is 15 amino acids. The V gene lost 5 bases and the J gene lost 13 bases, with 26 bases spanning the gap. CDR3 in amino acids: CASSPDGFRTHEGFF. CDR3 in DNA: TGTGCCAGCAGCCCCGACGGGTTCCGAACCCACGAGGGTTTCTTT. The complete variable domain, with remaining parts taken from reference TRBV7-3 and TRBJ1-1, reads GAGVSQTPSNKVTEKGKYVELRCDPISGHTALYWYRQSLGQGPEFLIYFQGTGAADDSGLPNDRFFAVRPEGSVSTLKIQRTERGDSAVYLCASSPDGFRTHEGFFGQGTRLTVV.

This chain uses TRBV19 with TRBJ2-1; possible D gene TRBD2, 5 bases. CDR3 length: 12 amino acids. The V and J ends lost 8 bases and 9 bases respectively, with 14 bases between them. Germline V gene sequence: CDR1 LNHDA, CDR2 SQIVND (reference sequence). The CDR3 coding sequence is TGTGCCAGTGGTACTAGTTGGCGTGAGCAGTTCTTC. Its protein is CASGTSWREQFF.

This CDR3 is CASSPGRGEDTEAFF. The CDR3 DNA reads as TGTGCCAGCTCACCAGGGAGAGGGGAGGACACTGAAGCTTTCTTT. The chain uses TRBV18 and TRBJ1-1; D is perhaps TRBD1 (5 bases). The germline V gene has CDR1 KGHSH and CDR2 LQKENI. With 2 bases removed from V and 3 bases from J, the gap between germline ends came to 13 bases. The CDR3 covers 15 residues.

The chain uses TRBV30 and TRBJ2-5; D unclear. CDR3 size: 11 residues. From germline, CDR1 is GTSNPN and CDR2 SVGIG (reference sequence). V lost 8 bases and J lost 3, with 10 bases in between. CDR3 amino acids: CAARREETQYF. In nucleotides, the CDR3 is TGTGCCGCAAGAAGGGAAGAGACCCAGTACTTC.

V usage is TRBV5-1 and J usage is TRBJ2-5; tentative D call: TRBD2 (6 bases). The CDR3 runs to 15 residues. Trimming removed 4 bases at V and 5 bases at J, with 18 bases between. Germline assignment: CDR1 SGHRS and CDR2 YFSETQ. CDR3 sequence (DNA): TGCGCCAGCAGCCCCGGAGGGTCAGTCCGGGAGACCCAGTACTTC. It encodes CASSPGGSVRETQYF.

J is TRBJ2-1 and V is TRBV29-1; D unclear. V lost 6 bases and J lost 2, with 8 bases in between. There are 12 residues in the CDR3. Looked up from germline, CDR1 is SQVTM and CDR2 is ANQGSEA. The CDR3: CSVTLAYNEQFF. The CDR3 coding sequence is TGCAGCGTCACGCTCGCCTACAATGAGCAGTTCTTC.

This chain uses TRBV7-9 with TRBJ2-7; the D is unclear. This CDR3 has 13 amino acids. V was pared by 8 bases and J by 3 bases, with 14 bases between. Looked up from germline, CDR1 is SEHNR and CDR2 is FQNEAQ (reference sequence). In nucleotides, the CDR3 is TGTGCCAGCGGTCACGGCGGCAACTACGAGCAGTACTTC. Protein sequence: CASGHGGNYEQYF.

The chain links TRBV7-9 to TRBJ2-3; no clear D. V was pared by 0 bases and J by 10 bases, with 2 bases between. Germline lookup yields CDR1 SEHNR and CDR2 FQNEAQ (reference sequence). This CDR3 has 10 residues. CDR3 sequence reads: CASSLAAQYF. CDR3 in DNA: TGTGCCAGCAGCTTAGCGGCGCAGTATTTT.

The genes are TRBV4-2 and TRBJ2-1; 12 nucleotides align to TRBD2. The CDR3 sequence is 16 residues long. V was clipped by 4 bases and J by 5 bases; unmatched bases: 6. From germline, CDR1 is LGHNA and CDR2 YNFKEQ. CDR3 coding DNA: TGTGCCAGCAGCCCTCCTAGCGGGAGGGGAAACAATGAGCAGTTCTTC. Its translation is CASSPPSGRGNNEQFF.

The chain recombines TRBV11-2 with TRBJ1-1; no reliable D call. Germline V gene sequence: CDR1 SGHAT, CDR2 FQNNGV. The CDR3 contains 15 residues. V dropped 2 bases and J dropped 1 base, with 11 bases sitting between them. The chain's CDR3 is CASSLFRLTNTEAFF. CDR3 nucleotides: TGTGCCAGCAGCTTATTTAGACTGACGAACACTGAAGCTTTCTTT.

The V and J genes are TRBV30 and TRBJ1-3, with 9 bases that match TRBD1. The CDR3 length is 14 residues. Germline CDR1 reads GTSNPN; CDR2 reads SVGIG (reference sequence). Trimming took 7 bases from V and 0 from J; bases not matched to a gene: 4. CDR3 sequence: CASDRGNSGNTIYF. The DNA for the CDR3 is TGTGCCTCAGACAGGGGGAACTCTGGAAACACCATATATTTT.

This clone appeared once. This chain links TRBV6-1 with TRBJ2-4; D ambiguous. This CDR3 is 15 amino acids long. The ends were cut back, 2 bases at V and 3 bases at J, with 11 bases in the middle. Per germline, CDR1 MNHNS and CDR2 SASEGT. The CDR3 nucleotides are TGTGCCAGCAGTGAACGGGCATTCGGCAAAAACATTCAGTACTTC. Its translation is CASSERAFGKNIQYF.

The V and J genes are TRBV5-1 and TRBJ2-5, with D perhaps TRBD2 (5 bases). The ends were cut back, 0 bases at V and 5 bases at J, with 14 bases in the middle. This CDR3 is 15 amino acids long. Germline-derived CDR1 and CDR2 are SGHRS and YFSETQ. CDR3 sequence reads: CASSLEAGGGETQYF. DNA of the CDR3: TGCGCCAGCAGCTTGGAGGCAGGAGGCGGGGAGACCCAGTACTTC.

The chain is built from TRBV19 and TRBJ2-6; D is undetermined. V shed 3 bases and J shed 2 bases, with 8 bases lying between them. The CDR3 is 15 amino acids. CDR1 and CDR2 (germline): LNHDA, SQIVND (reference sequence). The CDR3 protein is CASSIVRPGANVLTF. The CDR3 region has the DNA TGTGCCAGTAGTATCGTACGGCCTGGGGCCAACGTCCTGACTTTC.